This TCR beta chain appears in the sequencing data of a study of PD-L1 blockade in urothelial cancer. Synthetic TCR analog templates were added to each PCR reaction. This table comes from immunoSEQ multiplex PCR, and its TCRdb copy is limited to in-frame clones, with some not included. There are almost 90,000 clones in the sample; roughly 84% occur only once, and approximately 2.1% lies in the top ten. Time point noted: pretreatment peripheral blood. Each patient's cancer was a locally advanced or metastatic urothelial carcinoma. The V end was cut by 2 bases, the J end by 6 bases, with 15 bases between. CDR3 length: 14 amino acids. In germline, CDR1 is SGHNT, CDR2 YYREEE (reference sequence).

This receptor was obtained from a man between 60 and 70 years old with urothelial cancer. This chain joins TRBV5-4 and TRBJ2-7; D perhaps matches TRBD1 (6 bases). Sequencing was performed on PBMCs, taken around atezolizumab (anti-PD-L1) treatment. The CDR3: CASSFGQSESEQYF. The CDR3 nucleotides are TGTGCCAGCAGCTTTGGACAGAGTGAGTCCGAGCAGTACTTC.